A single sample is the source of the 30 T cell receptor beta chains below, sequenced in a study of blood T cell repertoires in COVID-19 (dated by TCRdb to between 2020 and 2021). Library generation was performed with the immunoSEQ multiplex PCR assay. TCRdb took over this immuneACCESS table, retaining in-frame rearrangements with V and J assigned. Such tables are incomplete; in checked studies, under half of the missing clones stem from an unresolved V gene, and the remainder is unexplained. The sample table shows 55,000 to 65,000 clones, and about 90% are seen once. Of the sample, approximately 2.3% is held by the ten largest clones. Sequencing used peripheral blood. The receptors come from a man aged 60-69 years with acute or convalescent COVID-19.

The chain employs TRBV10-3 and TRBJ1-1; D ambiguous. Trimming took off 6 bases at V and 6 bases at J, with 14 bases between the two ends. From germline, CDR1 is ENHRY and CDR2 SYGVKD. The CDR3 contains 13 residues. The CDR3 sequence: CAISDPREAEAFF. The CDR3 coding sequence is TGTGCCATCAGCGACCCGAGGGAGGCTGAAGCTTTCTTT.

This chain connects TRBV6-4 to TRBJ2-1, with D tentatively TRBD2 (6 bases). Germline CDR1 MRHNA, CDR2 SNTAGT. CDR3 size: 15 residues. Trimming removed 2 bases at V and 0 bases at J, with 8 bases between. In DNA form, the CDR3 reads TGTGCCAGCAGTGACGGGAGGAGCTCCTACAATGAGCAGTTCTTC. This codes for CASSDGRSSYNEQFF.

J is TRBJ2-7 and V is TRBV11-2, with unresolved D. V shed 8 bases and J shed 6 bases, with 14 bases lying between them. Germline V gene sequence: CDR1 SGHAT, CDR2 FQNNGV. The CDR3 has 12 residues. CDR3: CASHEIIGEQYF. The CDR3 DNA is TGTGCCAGCCACGAAATAATCGGCGAGCAGTACTTC.

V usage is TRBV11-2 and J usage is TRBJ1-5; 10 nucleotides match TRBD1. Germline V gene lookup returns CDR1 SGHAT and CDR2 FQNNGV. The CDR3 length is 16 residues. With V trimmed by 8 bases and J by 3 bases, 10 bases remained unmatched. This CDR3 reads CASGTPGQGINQPQHF. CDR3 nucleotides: TGTGCCAGCGGGACACCGGGACAGGGGATCAATCAGCCCCAGCATTTT.

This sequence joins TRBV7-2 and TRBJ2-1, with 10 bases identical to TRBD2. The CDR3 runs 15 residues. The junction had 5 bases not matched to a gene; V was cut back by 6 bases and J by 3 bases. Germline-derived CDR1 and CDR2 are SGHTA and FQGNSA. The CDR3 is CASRPGTSVYNEQFF. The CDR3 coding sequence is TGTGCCAGCAGACCCGGGACTAGCGTCTACAATGAGCAGTTCTTC.

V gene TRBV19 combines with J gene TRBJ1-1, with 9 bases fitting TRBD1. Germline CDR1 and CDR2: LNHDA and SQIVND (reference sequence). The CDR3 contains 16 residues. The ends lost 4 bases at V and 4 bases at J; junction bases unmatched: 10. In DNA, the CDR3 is TGTGCCAGTAGTAGAATACCCGGACAGGGGCTCACTGAAGCTTTCTTT. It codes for CASSRIPGQGLTEAFF.

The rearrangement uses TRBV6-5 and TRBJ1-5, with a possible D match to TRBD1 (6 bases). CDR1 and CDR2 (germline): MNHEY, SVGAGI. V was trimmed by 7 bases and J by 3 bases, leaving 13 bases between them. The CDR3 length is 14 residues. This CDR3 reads CASTTRGNNQPQHF. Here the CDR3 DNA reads TGTGCCAGCACCACCAGGGGTAACAATCAGCCCCAGCATTTT.

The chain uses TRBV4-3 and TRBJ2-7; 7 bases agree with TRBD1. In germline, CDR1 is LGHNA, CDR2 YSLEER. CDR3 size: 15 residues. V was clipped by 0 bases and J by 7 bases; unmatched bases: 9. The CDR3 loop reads CASSQDRTGAGEQYF. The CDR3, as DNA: TGCGCCAGCAGCCAAGACCGAACAGGGGCCGGGGAGCAGTACTTC.

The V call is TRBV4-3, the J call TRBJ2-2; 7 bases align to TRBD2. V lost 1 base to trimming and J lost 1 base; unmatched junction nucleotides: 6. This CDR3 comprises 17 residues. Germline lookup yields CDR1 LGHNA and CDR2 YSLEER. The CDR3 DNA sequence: TGCGCCAGCAGCCAAGCCGTTCAGCGGGGGAACACCGGGGAGCTGTTTTTT. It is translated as CASSQAVQRGNTGELFF.

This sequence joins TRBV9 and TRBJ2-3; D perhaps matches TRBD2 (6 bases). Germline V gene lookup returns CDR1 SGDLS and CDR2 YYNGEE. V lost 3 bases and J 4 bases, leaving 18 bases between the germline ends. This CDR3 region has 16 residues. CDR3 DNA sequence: TGTGCCAGCAGCGCGGACGGGGGAGATAGAGCAGATACGCAGTATTTT. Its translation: CASSADGGDRADTQYF.

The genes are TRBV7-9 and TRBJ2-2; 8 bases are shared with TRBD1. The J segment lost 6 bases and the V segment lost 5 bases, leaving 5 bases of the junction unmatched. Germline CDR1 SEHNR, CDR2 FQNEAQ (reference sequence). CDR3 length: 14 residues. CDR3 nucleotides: TGTGCCAGCAGCCCGACAGGGGCGGCCGGGGAGCTGTTTTTT. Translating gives CASSPTGAAGELFF.

The CDR3 is CASSETGTGGNEQYF. CDR3 in DNA: TGTGCCAGCAGTGAGACCGGGACAGGGGGCAACGAGCAGTACTTC. V is TRBV6-1 and J is TRBJ2-7; 12 bases line up with TRBD1. CDR1 and CDR2 (germline): MNHNS, SASEGT. There are 15 residues in the CDR3. Trimming at V came to 3 bases and at J to 5 bases, leaving 5 bases not matched to a gene.

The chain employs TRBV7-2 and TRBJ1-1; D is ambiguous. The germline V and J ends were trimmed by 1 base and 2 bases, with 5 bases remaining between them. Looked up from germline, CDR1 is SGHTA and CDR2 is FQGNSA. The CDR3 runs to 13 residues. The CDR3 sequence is CASSLGDNTEAFF. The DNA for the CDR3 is TGTGCCAGCAGCTTAGGAGATAACACTGAAGCTTTCTTT.

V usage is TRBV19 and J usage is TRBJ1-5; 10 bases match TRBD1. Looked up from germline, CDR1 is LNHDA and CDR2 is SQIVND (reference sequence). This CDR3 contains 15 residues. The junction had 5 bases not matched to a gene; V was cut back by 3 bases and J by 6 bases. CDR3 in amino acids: CASSMGGQGVQPQHF. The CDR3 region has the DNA TGTGCCAGTAGTATGGGAGGACAGGGGGTTCAGCCCCAGCATTTT.

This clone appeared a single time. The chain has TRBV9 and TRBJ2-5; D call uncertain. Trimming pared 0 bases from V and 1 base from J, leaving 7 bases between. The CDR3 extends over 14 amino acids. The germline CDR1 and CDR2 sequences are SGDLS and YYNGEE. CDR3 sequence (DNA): TGTGCCAGCAGCGTAGGTGGCAGCCAAGAGACCCAGTACTTC. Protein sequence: CASSVGGSQETQYF.

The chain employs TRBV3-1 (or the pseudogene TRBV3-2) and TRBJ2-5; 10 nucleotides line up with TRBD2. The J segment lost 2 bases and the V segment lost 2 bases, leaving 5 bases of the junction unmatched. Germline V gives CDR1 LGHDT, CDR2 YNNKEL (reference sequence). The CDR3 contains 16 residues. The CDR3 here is CASSQQRTSGQETQYF. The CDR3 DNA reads TGTGCCAGCAGCCAACAAAGGACTAGCGGTCAAGAGACCCAGTACTTC.

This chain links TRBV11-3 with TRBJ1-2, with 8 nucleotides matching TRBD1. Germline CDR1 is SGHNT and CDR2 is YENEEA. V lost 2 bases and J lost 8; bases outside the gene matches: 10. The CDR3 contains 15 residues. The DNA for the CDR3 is TGTGCCAGCAGCTTAACAGTACAGGGGGTCCGGGGCTACACCTTC. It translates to CASSLTVQGVRGYTF.

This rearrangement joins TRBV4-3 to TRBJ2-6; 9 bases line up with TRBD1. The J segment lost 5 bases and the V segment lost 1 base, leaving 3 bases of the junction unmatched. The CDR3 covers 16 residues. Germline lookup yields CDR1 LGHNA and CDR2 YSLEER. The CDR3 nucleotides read TGCGCCAGCAGCCAAGTTGGACAGGGGTGGGCCAACGTCCTGACTTTC. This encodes CASSQVGQGWANVLTF.

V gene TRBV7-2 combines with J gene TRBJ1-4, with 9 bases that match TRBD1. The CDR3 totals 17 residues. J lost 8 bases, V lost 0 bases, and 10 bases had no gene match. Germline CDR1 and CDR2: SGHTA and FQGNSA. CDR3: CASSLATTGGESEKLFF. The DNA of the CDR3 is TGTGCCAGCAGCTTAGCGACTACAGGGGGCGAATCCGAAAAACTGTTTTTT.

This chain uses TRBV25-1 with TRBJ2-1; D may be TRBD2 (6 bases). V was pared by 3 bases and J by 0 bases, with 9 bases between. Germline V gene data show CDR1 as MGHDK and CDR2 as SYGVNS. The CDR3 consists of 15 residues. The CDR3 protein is CASSEEGGSYNEQFF. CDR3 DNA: TGTGCCAGCAGTGAGGAGGGAGGCTCCTACAATGAGCAGTTCTTC.

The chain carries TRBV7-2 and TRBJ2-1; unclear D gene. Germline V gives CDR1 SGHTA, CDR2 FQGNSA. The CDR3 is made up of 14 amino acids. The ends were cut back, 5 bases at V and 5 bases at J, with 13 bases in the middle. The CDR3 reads CASSPFSSDNEQFF. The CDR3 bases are TGTGCCAGCAGCCCCTTCTCCTCGGACAATGAGCAGTTCTTC.

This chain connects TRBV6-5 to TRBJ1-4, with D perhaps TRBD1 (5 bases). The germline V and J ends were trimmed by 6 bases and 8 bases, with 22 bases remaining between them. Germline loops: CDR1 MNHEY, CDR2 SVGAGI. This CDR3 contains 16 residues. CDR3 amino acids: CASRYRDRGEGEKLFF. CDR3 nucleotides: TGTGCCAGCAGATACCGGGACCGTGGGGAGGGAGAAAAACTGTTTTTT.

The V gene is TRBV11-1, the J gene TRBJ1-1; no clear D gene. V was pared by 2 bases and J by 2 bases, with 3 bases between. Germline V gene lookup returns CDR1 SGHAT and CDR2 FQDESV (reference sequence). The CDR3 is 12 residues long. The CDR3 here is CASSLRNTEAFF. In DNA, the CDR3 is TGTGCCAGCAGCTTACGTAACACTGAAGCTTTCTTT.

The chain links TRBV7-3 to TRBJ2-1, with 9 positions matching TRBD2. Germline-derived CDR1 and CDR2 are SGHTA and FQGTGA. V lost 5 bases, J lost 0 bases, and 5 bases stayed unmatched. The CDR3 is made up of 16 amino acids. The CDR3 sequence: CASSPLAGDSYNEQFF. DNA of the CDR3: TGTGCCAGCAGCCCATTAGCGGGGGACTCCTACAATGAGCAGTTCTTC.

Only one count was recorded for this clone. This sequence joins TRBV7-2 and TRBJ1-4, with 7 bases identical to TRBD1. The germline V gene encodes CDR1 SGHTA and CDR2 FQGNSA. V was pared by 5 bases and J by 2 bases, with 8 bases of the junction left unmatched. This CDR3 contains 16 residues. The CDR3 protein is CASSAQTGFTNEKLFF. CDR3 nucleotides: TGTGCCAGCAGCGCCCAGACAGGGTTCACTAATGAAAAACTGTTTTTT.

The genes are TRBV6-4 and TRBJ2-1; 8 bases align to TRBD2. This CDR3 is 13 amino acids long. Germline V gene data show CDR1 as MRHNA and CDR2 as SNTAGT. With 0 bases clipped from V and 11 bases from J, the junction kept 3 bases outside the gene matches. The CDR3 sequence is CASSDSRTSQQFF. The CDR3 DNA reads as TGTGCCAGCAGTGACTCACGGACTAGCCAGCAGTTCTTC.

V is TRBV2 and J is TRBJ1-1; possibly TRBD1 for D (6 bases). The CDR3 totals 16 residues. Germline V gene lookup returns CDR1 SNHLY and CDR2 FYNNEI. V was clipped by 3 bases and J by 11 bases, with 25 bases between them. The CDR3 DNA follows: TGTGCCAGCAGTGATGATGGGGGCAGTCCACCCCCTCGGGCTTTCTTT. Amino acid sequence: CASSDDGGSPPPRAFF.

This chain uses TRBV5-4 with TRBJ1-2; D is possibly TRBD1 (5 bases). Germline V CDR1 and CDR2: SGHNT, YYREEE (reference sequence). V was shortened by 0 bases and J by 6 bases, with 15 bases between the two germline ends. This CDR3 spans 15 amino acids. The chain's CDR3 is CASSLVAGPWNGYTF. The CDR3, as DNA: TGTGCCAGCAGCTTGGTCGCAGGGCCGTGGAATGGCTACACCTTC.

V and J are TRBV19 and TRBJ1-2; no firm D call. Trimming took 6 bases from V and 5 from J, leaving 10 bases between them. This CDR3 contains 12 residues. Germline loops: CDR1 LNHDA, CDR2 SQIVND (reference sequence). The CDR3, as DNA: TGTGCCAGTAGGACCGGGAGTTATGGCTACACCTTC. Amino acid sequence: CASRTGSYGYTF.

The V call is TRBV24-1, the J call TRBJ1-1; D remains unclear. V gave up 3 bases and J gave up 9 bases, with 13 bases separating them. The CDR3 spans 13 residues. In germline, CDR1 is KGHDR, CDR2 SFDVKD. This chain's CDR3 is CATSDPQDFKAFF. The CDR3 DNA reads TGTGCCACCAGTGATCCCCAGGATTTTAAAGCTTTCTTT.